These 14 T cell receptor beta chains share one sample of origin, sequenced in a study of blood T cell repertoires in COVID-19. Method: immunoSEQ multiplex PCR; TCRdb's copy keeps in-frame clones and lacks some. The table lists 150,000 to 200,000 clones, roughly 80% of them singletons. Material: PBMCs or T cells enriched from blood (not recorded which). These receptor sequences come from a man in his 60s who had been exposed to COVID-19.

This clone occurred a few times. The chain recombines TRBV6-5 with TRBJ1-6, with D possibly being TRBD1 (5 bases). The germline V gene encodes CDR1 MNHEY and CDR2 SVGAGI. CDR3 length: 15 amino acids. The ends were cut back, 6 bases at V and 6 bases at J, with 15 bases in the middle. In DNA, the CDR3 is TGTGCCAGCAGCGTCGACAGTCCCCGTAATTCACCCCTCCACTTT. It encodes CASSVDSPRNSPLHF.

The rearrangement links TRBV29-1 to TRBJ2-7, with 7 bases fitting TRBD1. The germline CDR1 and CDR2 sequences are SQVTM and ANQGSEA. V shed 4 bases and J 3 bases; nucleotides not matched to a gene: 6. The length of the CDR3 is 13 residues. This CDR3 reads CSVGRDRYYEQYF. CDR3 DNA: TGCAGCGTTGGTAGGGACAGATACTACGAGCAGTACTTC.

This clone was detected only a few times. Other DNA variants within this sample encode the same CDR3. CDR3 DNA: TGTGCCAGCAGCTTATCCGGGGGTTCCTACGAGCAGTACTTC. Amino acid sequence: CASSLSGGSYEQYF. The chain uses TRBV7-9 and TRBJ2-7; D possibly corresponds to TRBD2 (6 bases). The CDR3 runs to 14 residues. V gave up 2 bases and J gave up 1 base, with 9 bases separating them. Germline V lookup: CDR1 SEHNR, CDR2 FQNEAQ (reference sequence).

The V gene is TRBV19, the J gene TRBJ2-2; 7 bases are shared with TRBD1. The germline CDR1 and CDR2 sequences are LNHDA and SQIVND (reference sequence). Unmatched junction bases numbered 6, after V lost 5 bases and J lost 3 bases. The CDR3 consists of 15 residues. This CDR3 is CASSPGQFYTGELFF. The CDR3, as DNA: TGTGCCAGTAGTCCGGGACAGTTTTACACCGGGGAGCTGTTTTTT.

CDR3 DNA sequence: TGCGCCAGCAGCTTGAACATAGGGGTAGACACTGAAGCTTTCTTT. This encodes CASSLNIGVDTEAFF. The chain has TRBV5-1 and TRBJ1-1, with a weak D call TRBD1 (5 bases). Germline CDR1 reads SGHRS; CDR2 reads YFSETQ. Trimming took off 1 base at V and 3 bases at J, with 13 bases between the two ends. This CDR3 region has 15 residues.

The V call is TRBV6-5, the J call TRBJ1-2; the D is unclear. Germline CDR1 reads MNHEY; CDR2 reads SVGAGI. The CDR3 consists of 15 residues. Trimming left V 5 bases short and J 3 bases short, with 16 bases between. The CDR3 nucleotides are TGTGCCAGCAGTCCAAGCGCCGCGGGGTACTATGGCTACACCTTC. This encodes CASSPSAAGYYGYTF.

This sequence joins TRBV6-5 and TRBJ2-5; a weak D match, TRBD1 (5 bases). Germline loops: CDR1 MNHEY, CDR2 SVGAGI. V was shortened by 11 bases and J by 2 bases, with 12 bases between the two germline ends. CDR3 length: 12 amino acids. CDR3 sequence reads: CAGAEQQETQYF. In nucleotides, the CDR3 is TGTGCCGGGGCGGAACAACAAGAGACCCAGTACTTC.

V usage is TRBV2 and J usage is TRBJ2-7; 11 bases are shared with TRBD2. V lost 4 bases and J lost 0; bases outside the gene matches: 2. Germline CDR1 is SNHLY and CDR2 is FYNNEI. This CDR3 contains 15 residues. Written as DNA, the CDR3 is TGTGCCAGCAGTGCCACTAGCGGGGGCTCCTACGAGCAGTACTTC. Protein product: CASSATSGGSYEQYF.

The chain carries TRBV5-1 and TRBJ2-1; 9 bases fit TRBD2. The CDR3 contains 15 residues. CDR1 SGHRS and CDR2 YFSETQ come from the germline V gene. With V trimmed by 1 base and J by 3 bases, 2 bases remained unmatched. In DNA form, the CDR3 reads TGCGCCAGCAGCTTGCAGCGGGAGGTCTACAATGAGCAGTTCTTC. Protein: CASSLQREVYNEQFF.

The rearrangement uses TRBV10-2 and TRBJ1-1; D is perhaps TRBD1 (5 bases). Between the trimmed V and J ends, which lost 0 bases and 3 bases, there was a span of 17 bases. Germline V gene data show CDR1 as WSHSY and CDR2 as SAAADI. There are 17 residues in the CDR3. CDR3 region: CASSESKTVGLYTEAFF. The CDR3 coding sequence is TGCGCCAGCAGTGAGTCGAAGACAGTGGGCTTATACACTGAAGCTTTCTTT.

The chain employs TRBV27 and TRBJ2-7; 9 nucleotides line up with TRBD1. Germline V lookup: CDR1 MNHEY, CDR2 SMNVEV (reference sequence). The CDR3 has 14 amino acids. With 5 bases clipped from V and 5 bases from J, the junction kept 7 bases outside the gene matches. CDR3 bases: TGTGCCAGCAGTGTCTGGAGGACAGGGGACGAGCAGTACTTC. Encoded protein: CASSVWRTGDEQYF.

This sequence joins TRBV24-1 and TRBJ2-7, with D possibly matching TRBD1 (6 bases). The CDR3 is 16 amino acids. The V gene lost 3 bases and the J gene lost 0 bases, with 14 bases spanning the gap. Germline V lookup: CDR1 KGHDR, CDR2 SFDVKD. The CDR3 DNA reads TGTGCCACCAGTGATGCAGACAGGACCCACTCCTACGAGCAGTACTTC. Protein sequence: CATSDADRTHSYEQYF.

The CDR3 sequence is CAINPTGSSYEQYF. In DNA, the CDR3 is TGTGCCATCAATCCGACGGGGAGCTCCTACGAGCAGTACTTC. The chain combines TRBV10-3 with TRBJ2-7, with D perhaps TRBD2 (5 bases). CDR1 ENHRY and CDR2 SYGVKD come from the germline V gene. CDR3 length equals 14 residues. V was clipped by 7 bases and J by 0 bases, with 13 bases between them.

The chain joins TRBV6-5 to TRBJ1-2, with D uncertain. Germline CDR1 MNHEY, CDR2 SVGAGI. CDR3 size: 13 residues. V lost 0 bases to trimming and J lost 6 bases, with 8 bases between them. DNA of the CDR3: TGTGCCAGCAGTTACTCGGCCGGGAATGGCTACACCTTC. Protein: CASSYSAGNGYTF.